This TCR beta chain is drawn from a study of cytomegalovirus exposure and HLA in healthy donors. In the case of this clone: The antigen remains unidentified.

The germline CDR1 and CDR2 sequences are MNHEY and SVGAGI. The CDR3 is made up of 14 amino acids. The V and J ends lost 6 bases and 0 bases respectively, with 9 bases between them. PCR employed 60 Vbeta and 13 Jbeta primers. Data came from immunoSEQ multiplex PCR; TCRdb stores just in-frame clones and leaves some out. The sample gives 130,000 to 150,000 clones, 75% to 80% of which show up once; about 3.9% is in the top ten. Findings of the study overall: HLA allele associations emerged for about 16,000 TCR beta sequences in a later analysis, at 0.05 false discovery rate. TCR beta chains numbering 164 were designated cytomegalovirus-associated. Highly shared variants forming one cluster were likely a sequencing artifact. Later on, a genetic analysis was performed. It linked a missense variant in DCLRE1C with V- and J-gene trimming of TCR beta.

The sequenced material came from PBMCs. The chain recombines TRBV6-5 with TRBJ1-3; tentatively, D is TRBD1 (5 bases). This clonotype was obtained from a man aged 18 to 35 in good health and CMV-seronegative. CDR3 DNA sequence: TGTGCCAGCAGCGACAGATACTCTGGAAACACCATATATTTT. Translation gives CASSDRYSGNTIYF.